The 26 T cell receptor beta chains below were found in one sample sequenced in a study of CD8+CD57+ T cells in acquired aplastic anemia. Sequencing involved patients with CD8+CD57+ cell expansion previously shown by flow cytometry. Template material for TCR beta VDJ and CDR3 profiling consisted of genomic DNA. Via MiXCR, TCRdb re-called the reads, giving one row per CDR3 protein. The sample lists about 200,000 distinct CDR3 sequences; almost 50% were seen once. The specimen sequenced was sorted CD4+, CD8+, or CD8+CD57+ T cells (not recorded which) from PBMCs. The receptors shown here come from a human donor with aplastic anemia.

The chain is built from TRBV11-3 and TRBJ2-3, with D possibly being TRBD1 or TRBD2 (5 bases each). Per the germline V gene, CDR1 is SGHNT and CDR2 is YENEEA. The V end lost 5 bases, the J end lost 2 bases, and 17 bases lay between the germline ends. The CDR3 spans 16 residues. DNA of the CDR3: TGTGCCAGCAGCCCGAAAGGGACGACGGCCACAGATACGCAGTATTTT. It yields the protein CASSPKGTTATDTQYF. Combining the CDR3 with reference TRBV11-3 and TRBJ2-3 gives the whole variable domain EAGVVQSPRYKIIEKKQPVAFWCNPISGHNTLYWYLQNLGQGPELLIRYENEEAVDDSQLPKDRFSAERLKGVDSTLKIQPAELGDSAVYLCASSPKGTTATDTQYFGPGTRLTVL.

This clonotype was counted at least ten times. The gene calls are TRBV7-8 and TRBJ1-5; D gene uncertain. Germline assignment: CDR1 SGHVS and CDR2 FQNEAQ. The CDR3 length is 13 residues. V was clipped by 4 bases and J by 5 bases, with 9 bases between them. For the CDR3, the DNA is TGTGCCAGCAGCTCGAGGAGGGATCAGCCCCAGCATTTT. Protein product: CASSSRRDQPQHF.

This clonotype was found many times. V and J are TRBV6-4 and TRBJ1-6, with TRBD1 matching 7 bases. V shed 3 bases, J shed 6 bases, and the junction held 5 bases outside the gene matches. The CDR3 is 15 amino acids. Germline assignment: CDR1 MRHNA and CDR2 SNTAGT. In nucleotides, the CDR3 is TGTGCCAGCAGTGAGGGGGACAGCGTTAATTCACCCCTCCACTTT. This sequence encodes CASSEGDSVNSPLHF.

Comment on this clonotype: At one end the junction does not follow the germline gene, possibly because of a read error. The V call is TRBV5-1, the J call TRBJ2-2, with 10 bases fitting TRBD2. The CDR3 has 14 amino acids. Per the germline V gene, CDR1 is SGHRS and CDR2 is YFSETQ. The CDR3 region is CASSLGGLAGELFF. In DNA form, the CDR3 reads TGTGCCAGCAGCTTGGGGGGACTAGCGGGGGAGCTGTTTTTT.

The sample holds many counts of this clonotype. The chain combines TRBV7-3 with TRBJ2-3, with TRBD2 identical over 10 bases. CDR1 is SGHTA and CDR2 is FQGTGA in the germline V gene. The CDR3 sequence is 17 residues long. With 1 base clipped from V and 3 bases from J, the junction kept 7 bases outside the gene matches. CDR3 DNA sequence: TGTGCCAGCAGCTTAAATCGACTAGCGGGCGGAACAGATACGCAGTATTTT. Translation gives CASSLNRLAGGTDTQYF.

A few counts support this clonotype. The V call is TRBV4-1, the J call TRBJ2-2; TRBD1 aligns across 8 bases. With 4 bases clipped from V and 2 bases from J, the junction kept 3 bases outside the gene matches. CDR1 is MGHRA, CDR2 YSYEKL, per germline. CDR3 length: 15 residues. The CDR3 nucleotides read TGCGCCAGCAGCCGCGGACAGGGCAACACCGGGGAGCTGTTTTTT. It encodes CASSRGQGNTGELFF.

This clonotype appeared once. This is likely a read error, given that the CDR3 carries no conserved phenylalanine or tryptophan at its end. The genes are TRBV7-2 and TRBJ2-7; D might be TRBD1 or TRBD2, each matching 5 bases. CDR1 is SGHTA, CDR2 FQGNSA, per germline. There are 13 residues in the CDR3. The CDR3: CASSRGWGLEQYS. In nucleotides, the CDR3 is TGCGCCAGCAGCCGAGGGTGGGGCCTCGAGCAGTACTCC.

Points on this clonotype: The final CDR3 position lacks the conserved phenylalanine or tryptophan, pointing to a likely read error. CDR3 amino acids: CASRKGQGADTQYL. DNA of the CDR3: TGTGCCAGCAGGAAGGGACAGGGGGCCGATACGCAGTATCTT. V and J are TRBV6-5 and TRBJ2-3; 12 positions agree with TRBD1. The CDR3 is 14 amino acids. After removal of 6 bases from V and 6 bases from J, the junction contained 4 bases not matched to a gene. Germline V CDR1 and CDR2: MNHEY, SVGAGI.

Of note for this clonotype: Being one base from a much bigger clone, this may be a read error. This rearrangement joins TRBV9 to TRBJ1-2; a weak D match, TRBD1 (6 bases). The CDR3 contains 16 residues. CDR1 and CDR2 from the germline V gene are SGDLS and YYNGEE. V was cut by 0 bases and J by 3 bases, with 15 bases left in between. The chain's CDR3 is CASSVEGGGGYYGYTF. The DNA for the CDR3 is TGTGCCAGCAGCGTAGAGGGGGGGGGGGGGTACTATGGCTACACCTTC.

Worth noting for this clonotype: A much larger clone sits a single nucleotide away, making a read error possible. Because it lacks the conserved phenylalanine or tryptophan at the end, this CDR3 is likely a read error. The DNA is omitted, as the CDR3 cannot be located on it reliably, and the CDR3 follows TCRdb's listing. The chain is built from TRBV11-2 and TRBJ2-1; TRBD1 is the table's D call and was not checked against the DNA. Germline assignment: CDR1 SGHAT and CDR2 FQNNGV. The CDR3 numbers 13 amino acids, ends counted. The CDR3 sequence: CASSLARTGGSFL.

The J gene is TRBJ2-1, the V gene TRBV2; D uncertain. The CDR3 is made up of 13 amino acids. Germline V gives CDR1 SNHLY, CDR2 FYNNEI. V lost 1 base to trimming and J lost 16 bases, with 17 bases between them. The CDR3 sequence: CASSEVSTLSKFF. CDR3 nucleotides: TGTGCCAGCAGTGAAGTGAGTACCCTAAGTAAATTCTTC.

This clonotype was observed many times. V and J are TRBV29-1 and TRBJ2-3, with TRBD2 matching 9 bases. V was pared by 2 bases and J by 1 base, with 4 bases of the junction left unmatched. There are 15 residues in the CDR3. Looked up from germline, CDR1 is SQVTM and CDR2 is ANQGSEA. CDR3 in amino acids: CSVEKRGARTDTQYF. DNA of the CDR3: TGCAGCGTTGAAAAGCGGGGGGCCCGCACAGATACGCAGTATTTT.

The chain has TRBV24-1 and TRBJ2-3; possibly TRBD1 for D (6 bases). The V end was cut by 3 bases, the J end by 8 bases, with 17 bases between. The CDR3 runs 15 residues. Germline loops: CDR1 KGHDR, CDR2 SFDVKD. Written as DNA, the CDR3 is TGTGCCACCAGTGATCTGGAGACAGGAAATGTTACGCAGTATTTT. Translated, it gives CATSDLETGNVTQYF.

In this sample, this clonotype turned up a few times. Just one base apart from a much larger clone, this may be a read error. This rearrangement joins TRBV9 to TRBJ1-1; 11 positions match TRBD1. Germline V CDR1 and CDR2: SGDLS, YYNGEE. The CDR3 totals 15 residues. The CDR3 sequence is CASSVGDRGTSEALF. CDR3 nucleotide sequence: TGTGCCAGCAGCGTGGGGGACAGGGGGACGAGTGAAGCTCTCTTT. Full variable domain (rest looked up from reference TRBV9 and TRBJ1-1): DSGVTQTPKHLITATGQRVTLRCSPRSGDLSVYWYQQSLDQGLQFLIQYYNGEERAKGNILERFSAQQFPDLHSELNLSSLELGDSALYFCASSVGDRGTSEALFGQGTRLTVV.

This clonotype was recorded a few times. CDR3 in amino acids: CASSLNGQGGEKLFF. In DNA, the CDR3 is TGTGCCAGCAGTTTAAACGGACAGGGGGGAGAAAAACTGTTTTTT. V and J are TRBV27 and TRBJ1-4; TRBD1 aligns across 10 bases. This CDR3 has 15 amino acids. Trimming at V came to 2 bases and at J to 8 bases, leaving 5 bases not matched to a gene. Germline V gene sequence: CDR1 MNHEY, CDR2 SMNVEV (reference sequence).

This sequence joins TRBV24-1 and TRBJ2-3; D might be TRBD1 (6 bases). The CDR3 has 14 amino acids. V shed 5 bases and J shed 7 bases, with 15 bases lying between them. Germline V gene data show CDR1 as KGHDR and CDR2 as SFDVKD. This CDR3 is CATSATGLSNTQYF. CDR3 nucleotide sequence: TGTGCCACCAGTGCAACAGGGCTGTCGAATACGCAGTATTTT.

This clonotype was detected many times. This rearrangement joins TRBV11-2 to TRBJ2-3; D gene uncertain. This CDR3 has 17 amino acids. V was cut by 8 bases and J by 0 bases, with 21 bases left in between. The germline CDR1 and CDR2 sequences are SGHAT and FQNNGV. CDR3 in DNA: TGTGCCAGCCGCCGCCGGGCAGATCCCACTAGCACAGATACGCAGTATTTT. It translates to CASRRRADPTSTDTQYF.

The gene calls are TRBV2 and TRBJ2-7; D unresolved. This CDR3 has 15 amino acids. CDR1 is SNHLY, CDR2 FYNNEI, per germline. Between the trimmed V and J ends, which lost 3 bases and 0 bases, there was a span of 12 bases. CDR3 sequence: CASSERFRTSYEQYF. For the CDR3, the DNA is TGTGCCAGCAGTGAGAGGTTTAGGACCTCCTACGAGCAGTACTTC.

On this clonotype itself: A read error may explain this, as a much larger clone is one base away. The V gene is TRBV5-6, the J gene TRBJ1-2; no definite D call. Looked up from germline, CDR1 is SGHDT and CDR2 is YYEEEE. The CDR3 loop spans 15 amino acids. The CDR3 coding sequence is TGTGCCAGCAGCTTCTTGGGCAGATCTAACTATGACTACACCTTC. It specifies CASSFLGRSNYDYTF.

The sample holds many counts of this clonotype. The chain combines TRBV6-2 or TRBV6-3 with TRBJ2-5; D might be TRBD1 (6 bases). This CDR3 has 14 residues. Germline V lookup: CDR1 MNHEY, CDR2 SVGEGT. V was cut by 4 bases and J by 5 bases, with 14 bases left in between. The CDR3 protein is CASSLRGSMETQYF. The CDR3 bases are TGTGCCAGCAGTTTGAGGGGGAGTATGGAGACCCAGTACTTC.

A remark on this clonotype: Since no conserved phenylalanine or tryptophan closes the CDR3, a read error is the likely cause. The limits of the CDR3 on the DNA are not certain, so only TCRdb's listed CDR3 is given. The chain joins TRBV5-4 to TRBJ2-7; the tabulated D call, TRBD1, remains unverified against the DNA. The CDR3 has 8 amino acids, counting both end residues. Germline V gene lookup returns CDR1 SGHNT and CDR2 YYREEE (reference sequence). CDR3 protein: CASSRPGS.

In this sample, this clonotype turned up many times. This chain uses TRBV20-1 with TRBJ2-7; D gene uncertain. V dropped 0 bases and J dropped 3 bases, with 15 bases sitting between them. CDR1 and CDR2 from the germline V gene are DFQATT and SNEGSKA (reference sequence). The CDR3 extends over 15 amino acids. CDR3 DNA sequence: TGCAGTGCTAGAGATCGGTGGACGGATGGCTACGAGCAGTACTTC. Protein: CSARDRWTDGYEQYF.

V usage is TRBV20-1 and J usage is TRBJ2-1, with TRBD2 matching 7 bases. J gave up 7 bases and V 3 bases, and 9 bases lay outside the gene matches. The CDR3 contains 14 residues. Germline V gene lookup returns CDR1 DFQATT and CDR2 SNEGSKA (reference sequence). DNA of the CDR3: TGCAGTGCTAGTGCGGGGGTGAGGGGTAATGAGCAGTTCTTC. It is translated as CSASAGVRGNEQFF.

Note on this clonotype: Relative to the germline gene, one junction end is altered; a read error may explain this. The DNA for the CDR3 is TGCACCAGCAGCTCCGAGTTGGGACTAGCGGGGGTAGGAGGGGGGGAGACCCAGTACTTC. This gives the protein CTSSSELGLAGVGGGETQYF. V gene TRBV7-2 combines with J gene TRBJ2-5, with 14 bases fitting TRBD2. The CDR3 totals 20 residues. The germline gives CDR1 SGHTA, CDR2 FQGNSA.

This clonotype was counted ten times or more. The rearrangement joins TRBV11-2 to TRBJ2-4, with 14 bases that match TRBD2. Trimming removed 5 bases from V and 0 bases from J; junction bases left unmatched: 12. The CDR3 covers 20 residues. Germline V gene data show CDR1 as SGHAT and CDR2 as FQNNGV. Here the CDR3 reads CASSPRTSGGIPSAKNIQYF. The CDR3 DNA follows: TGTGCCAGCAGCCCAAGGACTAGCGGGGGGATTCCATCAGCCAAAAACATTCAGTACTTC.

The chain employs TRBV6-5 and TRBJ1-1, with D perhaps matching TRBD1 (5 bases). Germline V lookup: CDR1 MNHEY, CDR2 SVGAGI. V shed 8 bases and J shed 5 bases, with 18 bases lying between them. The CDR3 runs to 14 residues. The CDR3 DNA reads as TGTGCCAGCCCGAGGCAGGGTCTTCTGACTGAAGCTTTCTTT. It is translated as CASPRQGLLTEAFF.